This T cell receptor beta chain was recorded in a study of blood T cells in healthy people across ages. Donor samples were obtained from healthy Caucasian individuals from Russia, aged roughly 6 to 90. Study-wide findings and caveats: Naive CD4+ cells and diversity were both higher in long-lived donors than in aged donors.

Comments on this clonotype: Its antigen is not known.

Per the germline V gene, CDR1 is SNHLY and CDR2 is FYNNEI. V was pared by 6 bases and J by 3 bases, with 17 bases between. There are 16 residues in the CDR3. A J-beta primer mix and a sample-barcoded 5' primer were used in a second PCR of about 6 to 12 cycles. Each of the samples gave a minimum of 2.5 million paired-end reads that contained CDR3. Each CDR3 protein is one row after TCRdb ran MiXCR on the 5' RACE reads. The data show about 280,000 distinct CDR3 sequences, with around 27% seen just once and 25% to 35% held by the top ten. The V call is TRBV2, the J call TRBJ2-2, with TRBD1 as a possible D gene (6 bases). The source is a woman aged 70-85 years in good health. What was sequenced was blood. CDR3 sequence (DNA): TGTGCCAGCAGCAATCAGGGGACAATCTACACCGGGGAGCTGTTTTTT. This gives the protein CASSNQGTIYTGELFF.